Below, 14 T cell receptor beta chains from the same sample are listed, as sequenced in a study of neurological immune-mediated disorders. TCRdb re-called the 5' RACE reads with MiXCR, one entry per CDR3 protein. The sample holds 11,000 to 15,000 distinct CDR3 sequences, 13% seen once. The sequenced material came from CD8+ T cells from blood. Receptors originate from a female donor with HTLV-1-associated myelopathy (HAM/TSP).

A note on this clonotype: One end of the junction is discordant with germline, which a read error may explain. The chain links TRBV7-9 to TRBJ2-5; 8 bases fit TRBD1. The CDR3 has 17 residues. Germline V gene sequence: CDR1 SEHNR, CDR2 FQNEAQ (reference sequence). CDR3 bases: TGTGCCAACAGCCCACCCCGGAACAGGGGGTGTGGAGAGACCCAGTACTTC. It specifies CANSPPRNRGCGETQYF.

This clonotype showed up many times. The chain links TRBV6-5 to TRBJ2-1; TRBD2 agrees at 9 bases. The length of the CDR3 is 17 residues. Looked up from germline, CDR1 is MNHEY and CDR2 is SVGAGI. With V trimmed by 0 bases and J by 8 bases, 11 bases remained unmatched. The CDR3 reads CASSYSGGREGRDEQFF. The CDR3 coding sequence is TGTGCCAGCAGTTACTCGGGTGGGCGGGAGGGCCGCGATGAGCAGTTCTTC.

There are many counts of this clonotype. The chain has TRBV7-9 and TRBJ2-7; no reliable D call. Germline V CDR1 and CDR2: SEHNR, FQNEAQ (reference sequence). Between the trimmed V and J ends, which lost 1 base and 7 bases, there was a span of 8 bases. The CDR3 loop spans 12 amino acids. CDR3: CASSLGTVEQYF. The CDR3 DNA is TGTGCCAGCAGCTTAGGCACCGTAGAGCAGTACTTC.

This clonotype was counted at least ten times. The chain joins TRBV20-1 to TRBJ2-1; 9 bases map to TRBD2. There are 14 residues in the CDR3. The germline V gene encodes CDR1 DFQATT and CDR2 SNEGSKA (reference sequence). V lost 0 bases and J lost 7; bases outside the gene matches: 4. DNA of the CDR3: TGCAGTGCTAGAGATCAGCTAGCGGGGAATGAGCAGTTCTTC. It is translated as CSARDQLAGNEQFF.

The rearrangement links TRBV28 to TRBJ2-1, with D unclear. The germline CDR1 and CDR2 sequences are MDHEN and SYDVKM. The CDR3 consists of 15 residues. Trimming cost V 7 bases and J 5 bases, with 18 bases left between them. The DNA for the CDR3 is TGTGCCAGCATCCCTGTGTCACCAAAGCACAATGAGCAGTTCTTC. It yields the protein CASIPVSPKHNEQFF. Filled out from reference TRBV28 and TRBJ2-1, the complete variable domain reads DVKVTQSSRYLVKRTGEKVFLECVQDMDHENMFWYRQDPGLGLRLIYFSYDVKMKEKGDIPEGYSVSREKKERFSLILESASTNQTSMYLCASIPVSPKHNEQFFGPGTRLTVL.

Ten or more counts support this clonotype. The DNA for the CDR3 is TGTGCCAGCAGGTTGACTAGCGGGAGAGATGAGCAGTTCTTC. Translated: CASRLTSGRDEQFF. V and J are TRBV7-6 and TRBJ2-1; TRBD2 matches at 12 bases. The ends lost 6 bases at V and 8 bases at J; junction bases unmatched: 5. Germline-derived CDR1 and CDR2 are SGHVS and FNYEAQ. The CDR3 runs 14 residues.

This clonotype was seen repeatedly, ten times or more. This chain uses TRBV29-1 with TRBJ1-2; no clear D gene. Trimming cost V 7 bases and J 6 bases, with 15 bases left between them. The CDR3 sequence is 12 residues long. CDR1 is SQVTM, CDR2 ANQGSEA, per germline. The CDR3 DNA reads as TGCAGCGAACGAGGACTTGGAGATGGCTACACCTTC. Protein: CSERGLGDGYTF. The full variable domain, completed using reference TRBV29-1 and TRBJ1-2, is SAVISQKPSRDICQRGTSLTIQCQVDSQVTMMFWYRQQPGQSLTLIATANQGSEATYESGFVIDKFPISRPNLTFSTLTVSNMSPEDSSIYLCSERGLGDGYTFGSGTRLTVV.

This clonotype occurred many times. This rearrangement joins TRBV27 to TRBJ2-4, with a weak D call TRBD2 (5 bases). This CDR3 contains 13 residues. Germline CDR1 reads MNHEY; CDR2 reads SMNVEV (reference sequence). V was shortened by 3 bases and J by 8 bases, with 11 bases between the two germline ends. CDR3 DNA: TGTGCCAGCAGTTTTGGAAGAGGGTACATTCAGTACTTC. Protein product: CASSFGRGYIQYF.

This clonotype appeared many times. The chain employs TRBV20-1 and TRBJ2-3; D not resolved. The germline V and J ends were trimmed by 4 bases and 5 bases, with 4 bases remaining between them. Germline values: CDR1 DFQATT, CDR2 SNEGSKA (reference sequence). This CDR3 contains 10 residues. The CDR3 DNA reads as TGCAGTGCTAACGAAGATACGCAGTATTTT. Translated: CSANEDTQYF.

This clonotype was counted many times. V usage is TRBV7-9 and J usage is TRBJ2-6; 8 nucleotides match TRBD1. V lost 4 bases and J lost 4; bases outside the gene matches: 21. CDR3 length: 21 amino acids. CDR1 is SEHNR, CDR2 FQNEAQ, per germline (reference sequence). This chain's CDR3 is CASSSTTIGQGWSGGANVLTF. The CDR3 DNA reads TGTGCCAGCAGCTCGACTACTATAGGACAGGGTTGGTCCGGAGGGGCCAACGTCCTGACTTTC.

This clonotype occurred many times. CDR3: CASSLVAGGPASYEQYF. Here the CDR3 DNA reads TGTGCCAGCAGCTTGGTAGCGGGGGGGCCAGCCTCCTACGAGCAGTACTTC. The rearrangement joins TRBV7-9 to TRBJ2-7; the match to TRBD2 covers 11 bases. Trimming at V came to 3 bases and at J to 0 bases, leaving 7 bases not matched to a gene. This CDR3 is built from 17 residues. Germline V gene sequence: CDR1 SEHNR, CDR2 FQNEAQ (reference sequence).

This clonotype was counted many times. The V call is TRBV7-9, the J call TRBJ2-7; weak D call: TRBD1 (5 bases). CDR1 is SEHNR, CDR2 FQNEAQ, per germline (reference sequence). The CDR3 covers 16 residues. Trimming removed 5 bases at V and 3 bases at J, with 20 bases between. The CDR3 DNA reads TGTGCCAGCAGCGTCACCGACGGTGACAGACGCTACGAGCAGTACTTC. It is translated as CASSVTDGDRRYEQYF.

The sample holds many counts of this clonotype. The J gene is TRBJ1-5, the V gene TRBV12-5; the match to TRBD1 covers 7 bases. The CDR3 is 15 amino acids. With V trimmed by 6 bases and J by 2 bases, 7 bases remained unmatched. In germline, CDR1 is LGHNT, CDR2 FRNRAP. The CDR3 here is CASGPGGWGNQPQHF. The CDR3 DNA sequence: TGTGCTAGTGGCCCAGGGGGTTGGGGCAATCAGCCCCAGCATTTT.

This clonotype was detected ten times or more. The chain uses TRBV28 and TRBJ2-1; no definite D call. The CDR3 runs to 12 residues. Germline values: CDR1 MDHEN, CDR2 SYDVKM. Trimming removed 8 bases at V and 1 base at J, with 6 bases between. CDR3 DNA sequence: TGTGCCAGCGGTGGATCCTACAATGAGCAGTTCTTC. Encoded protein: CASGGSYNEQFF.